This T cell receptor beta chain originates from a study of CD8+CD57+ T cells in acquired aplastic anemia. General study findings and limits: Comparison of patients with controls identified around 31 shared CD8+ CDR3 sequences.

This clonotype was counted between two and nine times. Its antigen remains unknown. The CDR3 covers 15 residues. Trimming removed 6 bases from V and 7 bases from J, with 19 bases in between. From germline, CDR1 is DFQATT and CDR2 SNEGSKA (reference sequence). Genomic DNA was employed as the template in profiling TCR beta VDJ and CDR3. TCRdb analysed the reads with MiXCR anew, one entry per CDR3 protein. This table holds about 190,000 distinct CDR3 sequences, roughly 56% found once. Sequences were obtained from sorted CD4+, CD8+, or CD8+CD57+ T cells (not recorded which) from PBMCs. The TCR originated in a human donor in good health, serving as a control. The rearrangement links TRBV20-1 to TRBJ1-6; D not certain. CDR3 in amino acids: CSASSLEPGNSPLHF. CDR3 nucleotides: TGCAGTGCCAGCAGTCTCGAGCCAGGAAATTCACCCCTCCACTTT.